This passage covers 21 T cell receptor beta chains from one sample sequenced in a study of blood T cells in healthy people across ages. The second PCR ran about 6 to 12 cycles with a sample-barcoded 5' primer and J-beta primers. MiXCR, applied by TCRdb to the 5' RACE reads, yields one record per CDR3 protein. This table holds nearly 1 million distinct CDR3 sequences, approximately 50% found once. Input material: blood. The receptor set was obtained from an older woman in good health.

The chain links TRBV28 to TRBJ2-3, with 7 bases lining up with TRBD1. From germline, CDR1 is MDHEN and CDR2 SYDVKM. The J segment lost 2 bases and the V segment lost 7 bases, leaving 9 bases of the junction unmatched. This CDR3 is built from 15 residues. CDR3 DNA: TGTGCCAGCAAAACACTAGACAGGGCCACAGATACGCAGTATTTT. This codes for CASKTLDRATDTQYF.

The chain has TRBV7-9 and TRBJ2-7, with D possibly being TRBD2 (6 bases). Trimming removed 4 bases at V and 0 bases at J, with 13 bases between. Germline CDR1 SEHNR, CDR2 FQNEAQ (reference sequence). CDR3 length: 15 amino acids. CDR3 residues: CASSSRDSSSYEQYF. In DNA form, the CDR3 reads TGTGCCAGCAGCTCACGGGACTCGAGCTCCTACGAGCAGTACTTC.

The genes are TRBV5-1 and TRBJ2-1; TRBD2 is a possible D gene (5 bases). The CDR3 runs 15 residues. V gave up 0 bases and J gave up 8 bases, with 15 bases separating them. Germline V lookup: CDR1 SGHRS, CDR2 YFSETQ. The CDR3 nucleotides read TGCGCCAGCAGCTTGGGTAGCGCGGGCTTGGATGAGCAGTTCTTC. Amino acid sequence: CASSLGSAGLDEQFF.

The chain carries TRBV29-1 and TRBJ2-7; D is unresolved. The ends were cut back, 5 bases at V and 0 bases at J, with 8 bases in the middle. This CDR3 is 12 amino acids long. Germline CDR1 and CDR2: SQVTM and ANQGSEA. CDR3 loop: CSVFERSYEQYF. For the CDR3, the DNA is TGCAGCGTTTTCGAGCGCTCCTACGAGCAGTACTTC.

The CDR3 loop reads CSANYLGASYEQYF. For the CDR3, the DNA is TGCAGTGCCAATTATCTGGGGGCCTCCTACGAGCAGTACTTC. V is TRBV20-1 and J is TRBJ2-7; a possible D gene is TRBD1 (6 bases). V was clipped by 6 bases and J by 0 bases, with 15 bases between them. The CDR3 has 14 amino acids. The germline CDR1 and CDR2 sequences are DFQATT and SNEGSKA (reference sequence).

J is TRBJ2-1 and V is TRBV20-1; the match to TRBD1 covers 8 bases. The CDR3 extends over 12 amino acids. V shed 4 bases, J shed 8 bases, and the junction held 4 bases outside the gene matches. CDR1 DFQATT and CDR2 SNEGSKA come from the germline V gene (reference sequence). CDR3 in DNA: TGCAGTGCTACGGGACAGGCCCATGAGCAGTTCTTC. Translation gives CSATGQAHEQFF.

The V gene is TRBV29-1, the J gene TRBJ2-5; tentative D call: TRBD1 (5 bases). Trimming stripped 4 bases from V and 0 bases from J, with 12 bases between. The CDR3 is 14 amino acids. Germline CDR1 SQVTM, CDR2 ANQGSEA. CDR3 sequence reads: CSVGRGDYQETQYF. The CDR3 DNA reads as TGCAGCGTTGGAAGGGGCGACTACCAAGAGACCCAGTACTTC.

The DNA for the CDR3 is TGTGCCAGCAGACGACGAACTAGCGCCGGCTCCGAGCAGTACTTC. It specifies CASRRRTSAGSEQYF. The chain has TRBV28 and TRBJ2-7, with 7 bases identical to TRBD2. The CDR3 extends over 15 amino acids. With 6 bases clipped from V and 6 bases from J, the junction kept 14 bases outside the gene matches. Germline CDR1 reads MDHEN; CDR2 reads SYDVKM.

This chain joins TRBV12-3 or TRBV12-4 and TRBJ1-1; D might be TRBD1 (5 bases). V gave up 5 bases and J gave up 5 bases, with 15 bases separating them. The CDR3 consists of 14 residues. The CDR3 DNA reads as TGTGCCAGCAGTGTAAAGGGGAGGAGTACTGAAGCTTTCTTT. Translating gives CASSVKGRSTEAFF.

This clonotype was detected many times. The J gene is TRBJ2-1, the V gene TRBV4-2, with 8 bases identical to TRBD2. The CDR3 runs 15 residues. Germline-derived CDR1 and CDR2 are LGHNA and YNFKEQ. With V trimmed by 5 bases and J by 5 bases, 8 bases remained unmatched. The CDR3 nucleotides read TGTGCCAGCAGCTTGGATAGTAGCGGGGACAATGAGCAGTTCTTC. Its translation is CASSLDSSGDNEQFF.

This clonotype was observed a handful of times. This chain joins TRBV7-2 and TRBJ2-7; D is perhaps TRBD2 (6 bases). The CDR3 is made up of 13 amino acids. Germline V gene data show CDR1 as SGHTA and CDR2 as FQGNSA. Trimming took 4 bases from V and 6 from J, leaving 13 bases between them. The CDR3, as DNA: TGTGCCAGCAGCTCCCGGAGGGAATCCGAGCAGTACTTC. This sequence encodes CASSSRRESEQYF.

The chain uses TRBV28 and TRBJ2-7; D may be TRBD2 (6 bases). The CDR3 spans 16 residues. Germline values: CDR1 MDHEN, CDR2 SYDVKM. V was clipped by 5 bases and J by 4 bases, with 21 bases between them. The chain's CDR3 is CASSPNGASEQYEQYF. CDR3 sequence (DNA): TGTGCCAGCAGTCCCAATGGAGCTAGCGAGCAATACGAGCAGTACTTC.

This clonotype was seen only a few times. J is TRBJ2-7 and V is TRBV7-9, with D possibly TRBD1 on 6 matching bases. The CDR3 is 12 residues long. CDR1 and CDR2 (germline): SEHNR, FQNEAQ (reference sequence). V shed 3 bases and J shed 5 bases, with 8 bases lying between them. The CDR3 here is CASSLRQDEQYF. CDR3 nucleotide sequence: TGTGCCAGCAGCTTGAGACAGGACGAGCAGTACTTC.

The chain combines TRBV4-3 with TRBJ2-2, with D maybe TRBD1 (5 bases). V lost 2 bases, J lost 4 bases, and 20 bases lay in between. This CDR3 comprises 18 residues. CDR1 and CDR2 (germline): LGHNA, YSLEER. CDR3 loop: CASSQFPSNGQITGELFF. For the CDR3, the DNA is TGCGCCAGCAGCCAATTTCCCTCTAACGGACAAATCACCGGGGAGCTGTTTTTT.

The chain joins TRBV4-3 to TRBJ2-5; no firm D call. The J call may be faulty, since TRBJ2-7 better matches the DNA end. The CDR3 has 14 amino acids. Germline V CDR1 and CDR2: LGHNA, YSLEER. The CDR3 nucleotides read TGCGCCAGCAGCCAAGAGAGGAGTCCCAACGAGCAGTACTTC. It translates to CASSQERSPNEQYF.

The V call is TRBV28, the J call TRBJ1-5; D call uncertain. The CDR3 spans 15 residues. Germline-derived CDR1 and CDR2 are MDHEN and SYDVKM. Trimming removed 4 bases from V and 4 bases from J, with 14 bases in between. The CDR3 sequence: CASSYNPRINQPQHF. The CDR3 DNA reads TGTGCCAGCAGTTATAACCCCAGGATTAATCAGCCCCAGCATTTT.

This clonotype was seen a few times. The V gene is TRBV20-1, the J gene TRBJ2-7; 13 bases fit TRBD2. Germline trimming cut 6 bases from V and 3 bases from J; bases unmatched to any gene: 8. The CDR3 runs 15 residues. The V gene's germline CDR1 is DFQATT and CDR2 SNEGSKA (reference sequence). CDR3 amino acids: CSANPGLAGSYEQYF. The CDR3 DNA follows: TGCAGTGCCAATCCGGGACTAGCGGGAAGCTACGAGCAGTACTTC.

This chain uses TRBV2 with TRBJ2-1; 8 nucleotides align to TRBD2. Germline V gene lookup returns CDR1 SNHLY and CDR2 FYNNEI. The trim removed 0 bases at V and 15 bases at J, leaving 7 bases unmatched. The CDR3 runs to 13 residues. Here the CDR3 DNA reads TGTGCCAGCAGTGAAGCACCCTACAGCGGGAGGTTCTTC. It codes for CASSEAPYSGRFF.

The rearrangement links TRBV12-5 to TRBJ2-7; TRBD2 matches at 10 bases. J lost 0 bases, V lost 7 bases, and 6 bases had no gene match. The CDR3 is 15 amino acids. CDR1 LGHNT and CDR2 FRNRAP come from the germline V gene. For the CDR3, the DNA is TGTGCTAGTGCTGTAGCGGGAGGTCTCTCCTACGAGCAGTACTTC. This gives the protein CASAVAGGLSYEQYF.

The CDR3 bases are TGTGCCAGCAGCCAAGATTCGGGGGATGGAAACATTCAGTACTTC. Amino acid sequence: CASSQDSGDGNIQYF. The rearrangement links TRBV3-1 to TRBJ2-4, with D maybe TRBD2 (6 bases). The CDR3 is made up of 15 amino acids. Trimming cost V 0 bases and J 6 bases, with 12 bases left between them. CDR1 is LGHDT, CDR2 YNNKEL, per germline (reference sequence). Using reference TRBV3-1 and TRBJ2-4 for the parts outside the CDR3, the full variable domain is DTAVSQTPKYLVTQMGNDKSIKCEQNLGHDTMYWYKQDSKKFLKIMFSYNNKELIINETVPNRFSPKSPDKAHLNLHINSLELGDSAVYFCASSQDSGDGNIQYFGAGTRLSVL.

This clonotype was detected a few times. The rearrangement links TRBV29-1 to TRBJ2-3, with D uncertain. The germline V gene encodes CDR1 SQVTM and CDR2 ANQGSEA. Trimming left V 5 bases short and J 2 bases short, with 8 bases between. This CDR3 comprises 12 residues. The CDR3 protein is CSVYVVTDTQYF. In nucleotides, the CDR3 is TGCAGCGTTTACGTAGTCACAGATACGCAGTATTTT.